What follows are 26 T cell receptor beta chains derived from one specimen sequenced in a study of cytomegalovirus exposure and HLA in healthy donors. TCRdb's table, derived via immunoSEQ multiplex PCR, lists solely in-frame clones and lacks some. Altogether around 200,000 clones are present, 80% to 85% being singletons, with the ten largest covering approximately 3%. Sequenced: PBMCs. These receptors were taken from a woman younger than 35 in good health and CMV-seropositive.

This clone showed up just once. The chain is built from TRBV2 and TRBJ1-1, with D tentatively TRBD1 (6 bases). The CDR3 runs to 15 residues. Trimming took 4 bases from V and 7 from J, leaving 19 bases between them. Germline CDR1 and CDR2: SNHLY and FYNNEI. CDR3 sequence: CASSALAGVGGEAFF. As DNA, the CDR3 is TGTGCCAGCAGTGCTCTCGCAGGGGTTGGTGGTGAAGCTTTCTTT.

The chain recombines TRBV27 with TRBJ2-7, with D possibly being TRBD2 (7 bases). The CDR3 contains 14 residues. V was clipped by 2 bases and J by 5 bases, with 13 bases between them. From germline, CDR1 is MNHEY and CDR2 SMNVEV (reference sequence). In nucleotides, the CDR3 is TGTGCCAGCAGTTTAGGGGGGGCACGCGACGAGCAGTACTTC. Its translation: CASSLGGARDEQYF.

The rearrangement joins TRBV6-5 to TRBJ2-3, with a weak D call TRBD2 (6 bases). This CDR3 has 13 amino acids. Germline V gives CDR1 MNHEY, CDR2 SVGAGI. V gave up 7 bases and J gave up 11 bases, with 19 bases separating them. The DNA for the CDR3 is TGTGCCAGCACCGGGACTGTCCCCGGTCTGCAGTATTTT. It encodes CASTGTVPGLQYF.

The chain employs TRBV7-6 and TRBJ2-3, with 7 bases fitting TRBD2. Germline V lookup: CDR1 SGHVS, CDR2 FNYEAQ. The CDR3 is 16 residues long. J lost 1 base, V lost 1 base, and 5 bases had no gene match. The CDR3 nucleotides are TGTGCCAGCAGCTTAGGGGAGGGGCCACGCACAGATACGCAGTATTTT. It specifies CASSLGEGPRTDTQYF.

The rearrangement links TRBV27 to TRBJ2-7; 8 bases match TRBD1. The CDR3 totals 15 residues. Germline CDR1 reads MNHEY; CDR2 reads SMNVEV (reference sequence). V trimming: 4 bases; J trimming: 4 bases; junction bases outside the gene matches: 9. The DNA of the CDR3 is TGTGCCAGCAGTTCCCCGGACAGGGTGGCATACGAGCAGTACTTC. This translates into CASSSPDRVAYEQYF.

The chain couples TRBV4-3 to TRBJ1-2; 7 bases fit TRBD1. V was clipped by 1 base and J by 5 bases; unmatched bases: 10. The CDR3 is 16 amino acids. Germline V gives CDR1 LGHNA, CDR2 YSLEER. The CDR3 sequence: CASSQAGQTPYYGYTF. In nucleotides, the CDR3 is TGCGCCAGCAGCCAAGCGGGACAGACCCCCTATTATGGCTACACCTTC.

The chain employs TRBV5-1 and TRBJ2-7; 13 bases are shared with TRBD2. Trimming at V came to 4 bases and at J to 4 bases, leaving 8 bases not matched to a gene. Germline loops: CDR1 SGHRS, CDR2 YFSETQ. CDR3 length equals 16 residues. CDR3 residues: CASSLTSGGADYEQYF. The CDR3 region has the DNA TGCGCCAGCAGCCTCACTAGCGGGGGGGCTGATTACGAGCAGTACTTC.

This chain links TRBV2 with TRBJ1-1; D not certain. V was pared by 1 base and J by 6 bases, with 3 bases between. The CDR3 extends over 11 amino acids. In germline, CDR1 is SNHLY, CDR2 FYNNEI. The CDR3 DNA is TGTGCCAGCAGTGAAGACTCTGAAGCTTTCTTT. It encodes CASSEDSEAFF.

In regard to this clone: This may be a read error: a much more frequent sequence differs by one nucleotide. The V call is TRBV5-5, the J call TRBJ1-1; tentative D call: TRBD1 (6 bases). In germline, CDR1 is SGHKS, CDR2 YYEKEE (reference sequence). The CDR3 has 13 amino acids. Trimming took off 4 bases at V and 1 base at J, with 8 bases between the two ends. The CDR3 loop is CASSLQGNTEAFF. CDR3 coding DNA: TGTGCCAGCAGCCTACAGGGGAACACTGAAGCTTTCTTT.

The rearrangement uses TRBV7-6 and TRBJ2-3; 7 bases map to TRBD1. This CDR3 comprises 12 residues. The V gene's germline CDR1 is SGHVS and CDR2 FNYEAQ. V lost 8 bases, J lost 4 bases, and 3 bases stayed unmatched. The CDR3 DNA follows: TGTGCCAGCGGCACAGGGGCAGATACGCAGTATTTT. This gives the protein CASGTGADTQYF.

The CDR3 region is CASRTGGFAYAEAFF. For the CDR3, the DNA is TGTGCCAGCAGAACAGGGGGTTTTGCTTACGCTGAAGCTTTCTTT. The genes are TRBV6-1 and TRBJ1-1; 8 bases agree with TRBD1. This CDR3 has 15 amino acids. Germline V gives CDR1 MNHNS, CDR2 SASEGT. With V trimmed by 6 bases and J by 6 bases, 12 bases remained unmatched.

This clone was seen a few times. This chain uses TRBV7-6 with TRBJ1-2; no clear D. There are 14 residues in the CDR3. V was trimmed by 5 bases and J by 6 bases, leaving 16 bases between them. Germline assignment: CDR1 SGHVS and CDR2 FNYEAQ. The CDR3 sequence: CASSPAGLSNGYTF. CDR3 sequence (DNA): TGTGCCAGCAGCCCCGCCGGACTGTCAAATGGCTACACCTTC.

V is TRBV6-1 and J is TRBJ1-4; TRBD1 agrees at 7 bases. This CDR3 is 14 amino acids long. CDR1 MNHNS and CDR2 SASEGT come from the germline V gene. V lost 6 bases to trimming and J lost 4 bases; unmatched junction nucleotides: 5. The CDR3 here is CASSVDRVNEKLFF. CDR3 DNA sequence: TGTGCCAGCAGCGTCGACAGGGTTAATGAAAAACTGTTTTTT.

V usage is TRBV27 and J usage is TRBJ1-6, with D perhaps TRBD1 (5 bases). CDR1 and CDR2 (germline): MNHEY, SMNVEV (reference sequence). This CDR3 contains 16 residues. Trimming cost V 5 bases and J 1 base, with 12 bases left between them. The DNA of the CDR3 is TGTGCCAGCAGTAATACGCGACAGTCCTATAATTCACCCCTCCACTTT. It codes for CASSNTRQSYNSPLHF.

CDR3 residues: CASSLEGVGNTIYF. CDR3 bases: TGCGCCAGCAGCTTGGAAGGGGTTGGAAACACCATATATTTT. The chain is built from TRBV5-1 and TRBJ1-3, with D possibly TRBD1 on 5 matching bases. V was trimmed by 0 bases and J by 3 bases, leaving 7 bases between them. Germline V CDR1 and CDR2: SGHRS, YFSETQ. The CDR3 extends over 14 amino acids.

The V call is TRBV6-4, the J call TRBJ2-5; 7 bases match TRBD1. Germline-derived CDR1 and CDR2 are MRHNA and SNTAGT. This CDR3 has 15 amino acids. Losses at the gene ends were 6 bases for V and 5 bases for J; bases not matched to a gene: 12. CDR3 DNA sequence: TGTGCCAGCAGCGAAATCATCAGGGGGATGGAGACCCAGTACTTC. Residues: CASSEIIRGMETQYF.

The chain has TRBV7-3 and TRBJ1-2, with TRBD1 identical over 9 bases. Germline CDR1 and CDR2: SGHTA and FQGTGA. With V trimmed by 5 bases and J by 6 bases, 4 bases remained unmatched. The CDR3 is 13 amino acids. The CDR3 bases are TGTGCCAGCAGCCCGGACAGGGGCGATGGCTACACCTTC. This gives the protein CASSPDRGDGYTF.

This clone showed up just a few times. The CDR3 DNA follows: TGTGCCAGCAGTGTAAGACAGAAGGATTCACCCCTCCACTTT. The encoded protein is CASSVRQKDSPLHF. This chain joins TRBV6-1 and TRBJ1-6; D might be TRBD1 (5 bases). V was clipped by 4 bases and J by 8 bases, with 12 bases between them. The CDR3 totals 14 residues. Germline V gene sequence: CDR1 MNHNS, CDR2 SASEGT.

The CDR3 spells CASSFGGETQYF. For the CDR3, the DNA is TGTGCCAGCAGCTTTGGGGGGGAGACCCAGTACTTC. The chain couples TRBV5-8 to TRBJ2-5; weak D call: TRBD2 (6 bases). CDR1 SGHTS and CDR2 YDEGEE come from the germline V gene. The CDR3 spans 12 residues. Between the trimmed V and J ends, which lost 2 bases and 5 bases, there was a span of 7 bases.

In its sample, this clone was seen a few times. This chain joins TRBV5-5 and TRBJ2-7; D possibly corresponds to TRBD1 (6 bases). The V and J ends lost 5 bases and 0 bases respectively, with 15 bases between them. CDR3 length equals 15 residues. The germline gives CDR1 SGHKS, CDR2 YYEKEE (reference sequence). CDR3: CASRPNRASSYEQYF. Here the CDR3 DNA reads TGTGCCAGCAGGCCTAACAGGGCCAGCTCCTACGAGCAGTACTTC.

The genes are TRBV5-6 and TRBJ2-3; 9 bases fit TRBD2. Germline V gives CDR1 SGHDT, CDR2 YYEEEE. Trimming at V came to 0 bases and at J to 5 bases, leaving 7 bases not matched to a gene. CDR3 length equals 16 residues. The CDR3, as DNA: TGTGCCAGCAGCTTGGTCATAGCGGGGGCGAAAGATACGCAGTATTTT. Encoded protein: CASSLVIAGAKDTQYF.

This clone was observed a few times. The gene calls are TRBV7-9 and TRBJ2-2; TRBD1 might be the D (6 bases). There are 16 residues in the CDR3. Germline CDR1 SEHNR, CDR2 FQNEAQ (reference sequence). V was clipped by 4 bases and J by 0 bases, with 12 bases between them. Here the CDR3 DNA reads TGTGCCAGCAGCTCGCCGGGACAATCGAACACCGGGGAGCTGTTTTTT. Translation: CASSSPGQSNTGELFF. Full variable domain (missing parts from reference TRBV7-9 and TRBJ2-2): DTGVSQNPRHKITKRGQNVTFRCDPISEHNRLYWYRQTLGQGPEFLTYFQNEAQLEKSRLLSDRFSAERPKGSFSTLEIQRTEQGDSAMYLCASSSPGQSNTGELFFGEGSRLTVL.

The CDR3 here is CASSVDSSGYTF. The DNA of the CDR3 is TGTGCCAGCAGCGTGGACAGTTCCGGCTACACCTTC. The chain recombines TRBV9 with TRBJ1-2; tentatively, D is TRBD1 (6 bases). The V gene lost 2 bases and the J gene lost 8 bases, with 10 bases spanning the gap. Germline V gives CDR1 SGDLS, CDR2 YYNGEE. This CDR3 contains 12 residues.

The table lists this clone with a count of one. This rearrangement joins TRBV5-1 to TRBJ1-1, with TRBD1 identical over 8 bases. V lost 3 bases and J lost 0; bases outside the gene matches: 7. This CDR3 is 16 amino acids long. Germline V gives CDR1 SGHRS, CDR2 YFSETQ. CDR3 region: CASSSGTGKMNTEAFF. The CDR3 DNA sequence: TGCGCCAGCAGCTCCGGGACAGGTAAAATGAACACTGAAGCTTTCTTT.

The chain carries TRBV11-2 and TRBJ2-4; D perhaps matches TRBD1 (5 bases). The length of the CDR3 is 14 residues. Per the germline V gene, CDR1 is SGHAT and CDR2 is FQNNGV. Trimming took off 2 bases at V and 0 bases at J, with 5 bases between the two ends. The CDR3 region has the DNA TGTGCCAGCAGCTTAACAGGAGCCAAAAACATTCAGTACTTC. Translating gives CASSLTGAKNIQYF.

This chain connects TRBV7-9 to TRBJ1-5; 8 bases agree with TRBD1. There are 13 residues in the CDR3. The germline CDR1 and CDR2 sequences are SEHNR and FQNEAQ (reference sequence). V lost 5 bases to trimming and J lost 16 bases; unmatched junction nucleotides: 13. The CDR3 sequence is CASSGQTGGGSHF. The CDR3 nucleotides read TGTGCCAGCAGCGGGCAAACAGGGGGAGGCAGCCATTTT.